The T cell receptor (beta chain) described here comes from a study of blood T cell repertoires in COVID-19. Looking at the study overall: The analysed material was cDNA or gDNA that came from T cells, B-cell-depleted T cells, or PBMCs.

Using immunoSEQ multiplex PCR, the repertoire was profiled, and TCRdb retains in-frame clones only, with some absent. The data contain about 160,000 clones, around 86% of them seen just once; the ten biggest clones take up roughly 0.57%. The sequenced sample was peripheral blood. The source is a man between 60 and 75 years old with COVID-19, enrolled during active disease.

The CDR3 region has the DNA TGTGCCAGCAGCCCCGGACAGGGTGGCTATGGCTACACCTTC. Its translation: CASSPGQGGYGYTF. V is TRBV9 and J is TRBJ1-2, with 8 positions matching TRBD1. This CDR3 comprises 14 residues. Germline V gene lookup returns CDR1 SGDLS and CDR2 YYNGEE. V shed 4 bases and J 4 bases; nucleotides not matched to a gene: 6.